Below, one T cell receptor beta chain is given with its context. The sample is drawn from a study of blood T cell repertoires in COVID-19. Overall study context: Specimens from acute and convalescent COVID-19 originated in the United States, Italy and Spain. The analysed material was cDNA or gDNA that came from T cells, B-cell-depleted T cells, or PBMCs.

Original processing methods: Counts of nucleated cells, estimated from reference gene primer amplification, were obtained. Method: immunoSEQ multiplex PCR; TCRdb's copy keeps in-frame clones and lacks some. Clone size and the V and J calls come from that table; the DNA yielded D and trimming. This table has just under 60,000 clones, around four fifths appearing once. Germline V gene lookup returns CDR1 SNHLY and CDR2 FYNNEI. V gave up 4 bases and J gave up 0 bases; unmatched junction bases: 5. The CDR3 extends over 18 amino acids. Sequencing used peripheral blood. V is TRBV2 and J is TRBJ2-1, with 14 bases lining up with TRBD2. The TCR originated in an elderly man with acute or convalescent COVID-19. CDR3 in DNA: TGTGCCAGCAGTGGCCTGGGACTAGCGGGAGTCTCCTACAATGAGCAGTTCTTC. Protein sequence: CASSGLGLAGVSYNEQFF.